A single sample gave rise to the 19 T cell receptor beta chains below, sequenced in a study of regulatory T cells. Primers: 52 TRBV forward and 13 TRBJ reverse. Clones were read by immunoSEQ multiplex PCR, and TCRdb kept only the in-frame ones, dropping some. The sample lists about 20,000 clones, 93% occurring once. The source material was CD8+ T cells sorted from blood. Every receptor here comes from a child under 10 years old with CD3G deficiency.

The J gene is TRBJ2-7, the V gene TRBV18; 8 bases are shared with TRBD2. This CDR3 contains 15 residues. The trim removed 6 bases at V and 3 bases at J, leaving 10 bases unmatched. Germline CDR1 KGHSH, CDR2 LQKENI. The CDR3 protein is CASSGDRGGIYEQYF. The CDR3 DNA reads TGTGCCAGCTCCGGGGACCGGGGGGGAATCTACGAGCAGTACTTC.

The J gene is TRBJ2-7, the V gene TRBV28, with 7 bases matching TRBD1. V dropped 6 bases and J dropped 2; count of bases not matched to a gene: 10. The V gene's germline CDR1 is MDHEN and CDR2 SYDVKM. The CDR3 is made up of 15 amino acids. The CDR3 loop is CASRDRGRGTYEQYF. CDR3 nucleotide sequence: TGTGCCAGCAGGGACCGGGGCAGGGGGACCTACGAGCAGTACTTC.

This clone was detected only once. The rearrangement links TRBV7-9 to TRBJ2-7; 10 bases match TRBD2. The ends lost 2 bases at V and 6 bases at J; junction bases unmatched: 4. The CDR3 spans 14 residues. Germline loops: CDR1 SEHNR, CDR2 FQNEAQ (reference sequence). The CDR3 region is CASSLSGRAGEQYF. CDR3 nucleotide sequence: TGTGCCAGCAGCTTAAGCGGGAGGGCTGGCGAGCAGTACTTC.

This clone was observed a few times. The J gene is TRBJ2-7, the V gene TRBV19; a weak D match, TRBD1 (6 bases). Germline V gene sequence: CDR1 LNHDA, CDR2 SQIVND (reference sequence). The V end lost 8 bases, the J end lost 7 bases, and 18 bases lay between the germline ends. The CDR3 extends over 13 amino acids. The CDR3 sequence is CASADITGKEQYF. CDR3 DNA sequence: TGTGCCAGTGCGGACATCACAGGGAAAGAGCAGTACTTC.

The chain combines TRBV6-1 with TRBJ2-7, with 8 bases matching TRBD2. This CDR3 has 18 amino acids. With V trimmed by 2 bases and J by 6 bases, 18 bases remained unmatched. Germline V gene sequence: CDR1 MNHNS, CDR2 SASEGT. CDR3 region: CASSELHHMDGRAVEQYF. CDR3 bases: TGTGCCAGCAGTGAACTCCACCATATGGACGGGAGGGCCGTCGAGCAGTACTTC.

This clone was detected only once. The chain links TRBV28 to TRBJ2-7; a weak D match, TRBD2 (5 bases). The CDR3 is made up of 14 amino acids. V gave up 6 bases and J gave up 5 bases, with 17 bases separating them. The V gene's germline CDR1 is MDHEN and CDR2 SYDVKM. The CDR3 DNA follows: TGTGCCAGCAGCGGGGTTGGGTTGTTCGACGAGCAGTACTTC. This sequence encodes CASSGVGLFDEQYF.

This clone was detected once. The chain combines TRBV28 with TRBJ1-1; 9 positions agree with TRBD1. The ends lost 5 bases at V and 1 base at J; junction bases unmatched: 2. The CDR3 extends over 14 amino acids. CDR1 and CDR2 from the germline V gene are MDHEN and SYDVKM. Here the CDR3 DNA reads TGTGCCAGCAGTCACAGGGGGCCGAACACTGAAGCTTTCTTT. This translates into CASSHRGPNTEAFF.

The gene calls are TRBV6-1 and TRBJ1-1; 8 bases fit TRBD1. With V trimmed by 2 bases and J by 1 base, 9 bases remained unmatched. The germline V gene has CDR1 MNHNS and CDR2 SASEGT. The CDR3 has 17 amino acids. The CDR3 nucleotides are TGTGCCAGCAGTGAATTCCCCCGACAGGGGCCGAACACTGAAGCTTTCTTT. It codes for CASSEFPRQGPNTEAFF.

This chain joins TRBV28 and TRBJ2-7, with TRBD1 identical over 7 bases. Germline V gene sequence: CDR1 MDHEN, CDR2 SYDVKM. V shed 3 bases and J 5 bases; nucleotides not matched to a gene: 7. This CDR3 has 14 residues. The DNA for the CDR3 is TGTGCCAGCAGTTTGGACCAGCAGGGGGACGAGCAGTACTTC. Translated: CASSLDQQGDEQYF.

The V call is TRBV4-1, the J call TRBJ2-1, with D perhaps matching TRBD1 (7 bases). CDR3 length: 15 amino acids. Germline V gene lookup returns CDR1 MGHRA and CDR2 YSYEKL. Trimming took off 0 bases at V and 3 bases at J, with 9 bases between the two ends. CDR3 sequence reads: CASSQDQGGYNEQFF. The DNA for the CDR3 is TGCGCCAGCAGCCAAGACCAGGGGGGCTACAATGAGCAGTTCTTC.

About this clone itself: At the DNA level, this CDR3 is encoded by other sequences in the same sample as well. Here the CDR3 reads CASSMGGDYNEQFF. CDR3 bases: TGTGCCAGTAGTATGGGTGGGGACTACAATGAGCAGTTCTTC. The V and J genes are TRBV19 and TRBJ2-1, with D unclear. Germline CDR1 reads LNHDA; CDR2 reads SQIVND (reference sequence). The CDR3 is 14 residues long. The V and J ends lost 3 bases and 3 bases respectively, with 9 bases between them.

The CDR3 sequence is CASSFPSGRAAGAGELFF. The CDR3, as DNA: TGTGCCAGCAGTTTTCCTAGCGGGAGGGCCGCAGGGGCCGGGGAGCTGTTTTTT. The chain recombines TRBV28 with TRBJ2-2; 12 nucleotides match TRBD2. The CDR3 contains 18 residues. Germline CDR1 MDHEN, CDR2 SYDVKM. V shed 3 bases, J shed 6 bases, and the junction held 11 bases outside the gene matches.

About this clone itself: Germline and junction disagree at one end, which may indicate a read error. CDR3 nucleotide sequence: TGTGCCATCGGTGAAGAGACCTACGAGCAGTACTTC. Translation: CAIGEETYEQYF. V is TRBV10-3 and J is TRBJ2-7; D ambiguous. The germline gives CDR1 ENHRY, CDR2 SYGVKD. The CDR3 length is 12 residues.

The CDR3 nucleotides are TGTGCCAGTAGCCCTGGACAGGGCCATGGCTACACCTTC. Translating gives CASSPGQGHGYTF. V and J are TRBV19 and TRBJ1-2, with 8 bases that match TRBD1. Germline V gene lookup returns CDR1 LNHDA and CDR2 SQIVND (reference sequence). With V trimmed by 6 bases and J by 6 bases, 6 bases remained unmatched. The CDR3 is 13 residues long.

This clone is a singleton in its sample. This chain joins TRBV28 and TRBJ1-1, with 9 bases aligning to TRBD1. The CDR3 extends over 15 amino acids. Germline V gene sequence: CDR1 MDHEN, CDR2 SYDVKM. Germline trimming cut 6 bases from V and 5 bases from J; bases unmatched to any gene: 10. This chain's CDR3 is CASRLSGTGRTEAFF. The CDR3 nucleotides are TGTGCCAGCAGGCTTTCCGGGACAGGGAGGACTGAAGCTTTCTTT.

The gene calls are TRBV7-9 and TRBJ2-3; the match to TRBD2 covers 9 bases. With V trimmed by 1 base and J by 5 bases, 7 bases remained unmatched. CDR3 length: 16 residues. Germline CDR1 and CDR2: SEHNR and FQNEAQ (reference sequence). CDR3 region: CASSLVPAGGIDTQYF. CDR3 nucleotide sequence: TGTGCCAGCAGCTTAGTGCCAGCGGGAGGAATAGATACGCAGTATTTT.

V is TRBV27 and J is TRBJ2-5; TRBD1 matches 10 bases. The J call may be wrong; the DNA end is better matched by TRBJ2-7. Germline-derived CDR1 and CDR2 are MNHEY and SMNVEV (reference sequence). The CDR3 runs 14 residues. CDR3 nucleotide sequence: TGTGCCAGCAGGCCCGGGACAGGGGTGCACGAGCAGTACTTC. It is translated as CASRPGTGVHEQYF.

The chain is built from TRBV28 and TRBJ2-1; 8 positions agree with TRBD2. Germline assignment: CDR1 MDHEN and CDR2 SYDVKM. The CDR3 contains 14 residues. Unmatched junction bases numbered 0, after V lost 5 bases and J lost 0 bases. CDR3 sequence reads: CASSTSGSYNEQFF. DNA of the CDR3: TGTGCCAGCAGTACTAGCGGCTCCTACAATGAGCAGTTCTTC.

CDR3 sequence: CASSRPGTEQYF. The CDR3, as DNA: TGTGCCAGCAGCCGCCCCGGGACCGAGCAGTACTTC. The J gene is TRBJ2-7, the V gene TRBV7-9; D assignment may be TRBD1 or TRBD2 (5 bases each). V lost 5 bases and J lost 6, with 11 bases in between. The CDR3 has 12 amino acids. Germline CDR1 SEHNR, CDR2 FQNEAQ (reference sequence).